This T cell receptor (beta chain) was sequenced in a study of CD8 T cells in ankylosing spondylitis. The CDR3 is 14 residues long. Trimming took off 2 bases at V and 7 bases at J, with 15 bases between the two ends. CDR1 MNHNS and CDR2 SASEGT come from the germline V gene. General study findings and limits: A TCR beta motif of several highly homologous variants appeared characteristic of ankylosing spondylitis blood. In peripheral blood, disease-linked CD8+ clones occurred at relatively low frequencies. As reported, disease-linked clones showed significant enrichment in matched ankylosing spondylitis synovial fluid.

This clonotype was observed a few times. Its matching antigen is unknown. Libraries for TCR beta were made by quantitative 5'-RACE with molecular barcodes. TCRdb used MiXCR to reprocess the 5' RACE reads, holding one entry per CDR3 protein. The sample carries under 450,000 distinct CDR3 sequences, roughly a sixth recorded once. This clonotype originated in a male donor with ankylosing spondylitis. This chain links TRBV6-1 with TRBJ2-7, with TRBD2 as a possible D gene (6 bases). The sequenced sample consisted of blood, either unsorted or a sorted T cell fraction (not recorded which). The CDR3 here is CASSEIGGSKEQYF. The CDR3 DNA reads as TGTGCCAGCAGTGAAATCGGGGGTTCGAAGGAGCAGTACTTC.